This T cell receptor beta chain appears in the sequencing data of a study of patients and donors after allogeneic stem cell transplantation. From the RT-PCR reads, TCRdb called clonotypes with MiXCR, one entry per CDR3 protein. In the table there are about 150,000 distinct CDR3 sequences, 37% of which are singletons. This CDR3 comprises 14 residues. CDR1 MNHNS and CDR2 SASEGT come from the germline V gene. Trimming cost V 2 bases and J 2 bases, with 9 bases left between them. V usage is TRBV6-1 and J usage is TRBJ1-2; D might be TRBD1 (5 bases). The TCR originated in a human donor who was either an allogeneic HSCT recipient or a stem cell or donor lymphocyte infusion donor (not recorded which). It is not recorded whose cells these are; they may come from a transplant donor. The sample comprised blood, either unsorted or a sorted T cell fraction (not recorded which). CDR3 sequence reads: CASSESTENYGYTF. As DNA, the CDR3 is TGTGCCAGCAGTGAATCGACAGAGAACTATGGCTACACCTTC.